This TCR beta chain came from a study of blood T cell repertoires in COVID-19. Per the original methods: Reference gene primer amplification in the assay estimated nucleated cell counts. Assay: immunoSEQ multiplex PCR; the TCRdb copy retains only in-frame clones and omits some. D and trimming were read from the DNA, whereas the V and J calls and clone size are those reported in that table. The table shows 300,000 to 400,000 clones, with 85% to 95% occurring only once. In the 2 weeks before study entry, exposed participants met a COVID-19 case, which was PCR-confirmed or clinician-diagnosed. The specimen was PBMCs or T cells enriched from blood (not recorded which). The clonotype originates from a woman younger than 45 who had been exposed to COVID-19.

CDR3 nucleotide sequence: TGTGCCAGCAGCTGGCGAAACAGGGGGAACACTGAAGCTTTCTTT. This codes for CASSWRNRGNTEAFF. The chain has TRBV5-5 and TRBJ1-1, with 7 positions matching TRBD1. The CDR3 totals 15 residues. Trimming removed 3 bases from V and 1 base from J; junction bases left unmatched: 6. Per the germline V gene, CDR1 is SGHKS and CDR2 is YYEKEE (reference sequence).